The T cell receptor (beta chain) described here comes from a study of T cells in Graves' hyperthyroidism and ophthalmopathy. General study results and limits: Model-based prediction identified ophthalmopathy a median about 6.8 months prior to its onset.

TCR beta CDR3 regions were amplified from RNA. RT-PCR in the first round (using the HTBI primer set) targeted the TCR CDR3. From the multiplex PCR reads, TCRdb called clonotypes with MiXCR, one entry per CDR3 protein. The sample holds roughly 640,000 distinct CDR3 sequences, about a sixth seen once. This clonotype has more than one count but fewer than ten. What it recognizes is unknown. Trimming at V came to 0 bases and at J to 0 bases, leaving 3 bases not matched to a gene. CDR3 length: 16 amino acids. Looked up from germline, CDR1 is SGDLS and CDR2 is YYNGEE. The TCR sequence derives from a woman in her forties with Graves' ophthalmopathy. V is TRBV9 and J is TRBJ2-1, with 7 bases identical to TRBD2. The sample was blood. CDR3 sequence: CASSVERGSSYNEQFF. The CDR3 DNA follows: TGTGCCAGCAGCGTAGAGCGGGGAAGCTCCTACAATGAGCAGTTCTTC.